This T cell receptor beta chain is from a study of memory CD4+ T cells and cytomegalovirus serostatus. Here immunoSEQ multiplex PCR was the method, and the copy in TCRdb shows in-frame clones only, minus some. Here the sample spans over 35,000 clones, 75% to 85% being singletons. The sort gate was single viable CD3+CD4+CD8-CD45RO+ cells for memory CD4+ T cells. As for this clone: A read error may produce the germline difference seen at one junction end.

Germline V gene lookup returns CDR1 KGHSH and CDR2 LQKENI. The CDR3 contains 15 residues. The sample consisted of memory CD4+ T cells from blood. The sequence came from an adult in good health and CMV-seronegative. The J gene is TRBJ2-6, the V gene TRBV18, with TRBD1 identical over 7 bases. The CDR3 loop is CASSPQGYGANVLTF. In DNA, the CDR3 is TGTGCCAGCTCGCCACAGGGGTACGGGGCCAACGTCCTGACTTTC.